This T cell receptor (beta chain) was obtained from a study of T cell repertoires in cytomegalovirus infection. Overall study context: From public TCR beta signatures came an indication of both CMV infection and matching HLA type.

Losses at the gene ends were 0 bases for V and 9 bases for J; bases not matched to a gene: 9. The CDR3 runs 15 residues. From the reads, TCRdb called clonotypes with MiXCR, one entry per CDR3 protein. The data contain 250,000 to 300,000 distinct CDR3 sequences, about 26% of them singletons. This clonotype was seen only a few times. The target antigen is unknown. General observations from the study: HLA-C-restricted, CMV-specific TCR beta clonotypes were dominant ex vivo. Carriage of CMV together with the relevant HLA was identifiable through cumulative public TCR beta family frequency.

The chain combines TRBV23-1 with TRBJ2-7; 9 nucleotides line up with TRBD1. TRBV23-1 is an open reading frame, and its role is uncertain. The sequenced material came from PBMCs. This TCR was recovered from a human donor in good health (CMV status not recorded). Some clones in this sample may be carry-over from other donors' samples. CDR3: CASSQSEWGQGRQYF. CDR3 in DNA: TGCGCCAGCAGTCAATCGGAGTGGGGACAGGGTCGGCAGTACTTC.